This T cell receptor (beta chain) stems from a study of T cell repertoires in cytomegalovirus infection. About the research overall: Public TCR beta signatures were indicative of both CMV infection and a matching HLA type. General study findings and limits: Identification of carriers of CMV plus the relevant HLA was achieved through cumulative public TCR beta family frequency. CMV-specific TCR beta clonotypes restricted by HLA-C were the ones dominating the ex vivo response.

This clonotype has at least ten counts. Its antigen is undetermined. The germline V and J ends were trimmed by 3 bases and 5 bases, with 11 bases remaining between them. The CDR3 spans 14 residues. The germline V gene has CDR1 MDHEN and CDR2 SYDVKM. Each CDR3 protein is one row after TCRdb ran MiXCR on the reads. Of approximately 180,000 distinct CDR3 sequences listed, 7.5% to 10% were seen once; the top ten hold about 5%. This TCR was sampled from a human donor in good health (CMV status not recorded). Some clones in this sample may be carry-over from other donors' samples. Material for sequencing was PBMCs. The rearrangement joins TRBV28 to TRBJ2-1; D is unclear. CDR3 DNA sequence: TGTGCCAGCAGTTTCTTAGGTCAGAACAATGAGCAGTTCTTC. It codes for CASSFLGQNNEQFF.